Presented here are 18 T cell receptor beta chains from one specimen sequenced in a study of tumor-infiltrating lymphocytes in primary liver carcinoma (TCRdb year 2017). This sample was sequenced with an Illumina HiSeq 2500. Starting from 450 to 500 ng total RNA, TCRbeta-specific cDNA was produced by reverse transcription with a constant-region primer and ProtoScript II reverse transcriptase. Three nested multiplex PCR rounds, following a slightly modified ARM-PCR procedure, were used to build the TCRbeta libraries. Multiplex TRBV1-TRBV30 forward primers and a Cbeta reverse primer were used in the first two PCR rounds, each of which was run for around 9 cycles. Clones were called with MiXCR by TCRdb after fastp trimmed the public reads at Q25, and only in-frame beta chains were retained. Every entry covers one CDR3 protein and lists the most common genes and DNA from its rows. This sample is represented by around 60,000 distinct CDR3 sequences; roughly two thirds of them were singletons. The ten most abundant clones make up approximately 41% of the sample.

Total RNA and DNA were co-extracted from around 20-30 mg of bulk tissue with the AllPrep DNA/RNA mini kit, without cell sorting. What was sequenced was liver tumor tissue from sampling region 4. This sample's cell subset or site label indicates: tumor region T4, right-lateral pole. The source is a man aged 35-49 years with primary liver carcinoma and hepatitis B virus infection.

This chain uses TRBV5-5 with TRBJ2-3; D perhaps matches TRBD1 (5 bases). Per the germline V gene, CDR1 is SGHKS and CDR2 is YYEKEE (reference sequence). The CDR3 has 14 residues. The V end was cut by 4 bases, the J end by 2 bases, with 11 bases between. In DNA, the CDR3 is TGTGCCAGCAGCCCAGGGTTTCCCACAGATACGCAGTATTTT. Protein sequence: CASSPGFPTDTQYF.

This clonotype was counted between two and nine times. The chain employs TRBV7-2 and TRBJ1-2; 8 bases fit TRBD1. Germline V gene lookup returns CDR1 SGHTA and CDR2 FQGNSA. The CDR3 spans 16 residues. V gave up 2 bases and J gave up 2 bases; unmatched junction bases: 7. CDR3 coding DNA: TGTGCCAGCAGCTTAATGGCAGGGGGCCTGAACTATGGCTACACCTTC. Protein product: CASSLMAGGLNYGYTF.

A word on this clonotype: The CDR3 end shows no conserved phenylalanine or tryptophan, and so a read error is likely. The chain is built from TRBV6-2 or TRBV6-3 and TRBJ1-5; D is unresolved. The J call is uncertain, as TRBJ2-3 better fits the DNA end. CDR1 and CDR2 (germline): MNHEY, SVGEGT. CDR3 length: 13 amino acids. The CDR3 bases are TGTGCCAGCAGTTCTCCCTTAGATCAGCCCCAGTATTAT. Protein product: CASSSPLDQPQYY.

The chain recombines TRBV11-2 with TRBJ2-7, with unresolved D. The CDR3 is 13 residues long. Germline V CDR1 and CDR2: SGHAT, FQNNGV. Trimming shortened V by 5 bases and J by 3 bases, and 11 bases separated the two germline ends. CDR3 bases: TGTGCCAGCAGCCTTGGCAGCATCTACGAGCAGTACTTC. Its translation is CASSLGSIYEQYF.

As regards this clonotype: The junction and the germline gene differ at one end; a read error may be behind it. J is TRBJ2-2 and V is TRBV11-2; weak D call: TRBD2 (6 bases). Per the germline V gene, CDR1 is SGHAT and CDR2 is FQNNGV. This CDR3 comprises 15 residues. Here the CDR3 reads CASRLNDGGTGELFF. The CDR3 region has the DNA TGTGCCAGCAGATTAAACGACGGGGGTACTGGGGAACTGTTTTTT.

As concerns this clonotype: One junction end disagrees with the germline gene, perhaps due to a read error. V and J are TRBV5-6 and TRBJ2-1; tentative D call: TRBD2 (6 bases). Germline loops: CDR1 SGHDT, CDR2 YYEEEE. CDR3 length: 16 residues. CDR3 sequence (DNA): TGTGCCAGCAGCTTGGATTCGGCGGGAATCGGCGATGAGCATTTCTTC. This translates into CASSLDSAGIGDEHFF. Based on the CDR3 plus reference TRBV5-6 and TRBJ2-1, the full variable domain is DAGVTQSPTHLIKTRGQQVTLRCSPKSGHDTVSWYQQALGQGPQFIFQYYEEEERQRGNFPDRFSGHQFPNYSSELNVNALLLGDSALYLCASSLDSAGIGDEHFFGPGTRLTVL.

Remarks on this clonotype: Sequence at one end of the junction differs from germline and may be a read error. The chain is built from TRBV6-5 and TRBJ1-2; D is ambiguous. This CDR3 is built from 13 residues. Germline V lookup: CDR1 MNHEY, CDR2 SVGAGI. The CDR3 bases are TGTGCCAGCAGTTACGGAAGTAACTGTGGCTACACGTTC. Protein: CASSYGSNCGYTF.

This chain uses TRBV4-1 with TRBJ2-2; 8 bases line up with TRBD1. The junction had 16 bases not matched to a gene; V was cut back by 3 bases and J by 7 bases. This CDR3 contains 18 residues. CDR1 is MGHRA, CDR2 YSYEKL, per germline. CDR3 nucleotides: TGCGCCAGCAGCCAGCCATTAAATGGTCAGGGGGCGCGCGGGGAGCTGTTTTTT. It translates to CASSQPLNGQGARGELFF.

Regarding this clonotype: This may be a read error: a much more frequent sequence differs by one nucleotide. V usage is TRBV2 and J usage is TRBJ2-4, with a tentative D call TRBD1 (6 bases). V was shortened by 6 bases and J by 9 bases, with 15 bases between the two germline ends. Germline V gene sequence: CDR1 SNHLY, CDR2 FYNNEI. The CDR3 is 13 residues long. CDR3 residues: CASSEQGMSIQYF. The CDR3 coding sequence is TGTGCCAGCAGCGAACAGGGAATGAGCATTCAGTACTTC.

The chain has TRBV20-1 and TRBJ1-6, with TRBD1 matching over 9 bases. The CDR3 totals 16 residues. CDR1 is DFQATT, CDR2 SNEGSKA, per germline (reference sequence). Trimming took 3 bases from V and 6 from J; bases not matched to a gene: 9. CDR3 coding DNA: TGCAGTGCTAGGTCTACAGGGGGCAGTAGTAATTCACCCCTCCACTTT. This encodes CSARSTGGSSNSPLHF.

There are a few counts of this clonotype. One junction end does not reproduce the germline sequence, and a read error may be involved. V is TRBV4-2 and J is TRBJ1-1, with a possible D match to TRBD1 (6 bases). CDR1 is LGHNA and CDR2 is YNFKEQ in the germline V gene. The length of the CDR3 is 16 residues. The CDR3 DNA is TGTGCCAGCAGCATATTTGCCCAAGACGGGGACACTGAAGTTTTCTTT. This encodes CASSIFAQDGDTEVFF.

The genes are TRBV7-9 and TRBJ2-1; D not certain. V was pared by 6 bases and J by 6 bases, with 21 bases between. Germline V gene sequence: CDR1 SEHNR, CDR2 FQNEAQ (reference sequence). This CDR3 comprises 16 residues. The CDR3 sequence is CASSPDGVIKGNEQFF. The CDR3 DNA follows: TGTGCCAGCAGTCCAGATGGGGTGATTAAAGGCAATGAGCAGTTCTTC.

In the case of this clonotype: The conserved closing phenylalanine or tryptophan is absent in this CDR3, likely reflecting a read error. This chain uses TRBV5-5 with TRBJ2-5; D ambiguous. The V gene lost 3 bases and the J gene lost 10 bases, with 22 bases spanning the gap. The CDR3 consists of 15 residues. Germline CDR1 and CDR2: SGHKS and YYEKEE (reference sequence). The DNA of the CDR3 is TGTGCCAGCAGCTCGTACGGACCAGTACAAGAAATCCAGTACGTC. Protein product: CASSSYGPVQEIQYV.

Note on this clonotype: Sequence at one end of the junction differs from germline and may be a read error. The chain carries TRBV29-1 and TRBJ2-1; tentatively, D is TRBD1 (6 bases). This CDR3 comprises 15 residues. Germline-derived CDR1 and CDR2 are SQVTM and ANQGSEA. The CDR3 loop reads CNSTGTRGSYKEQFF. The DNA for the CDR3 is TGCAACTCCACTGGGACACGGGGCTCCTACAAAGAGCAGTTCTTC.

This clonotype was counted between two and nine times. A much larger clone differs by one base, so this may be a read error. The V gene is TRBV7-9, the J gene TRBJ2-1, with 7 positions matching TRBD2. This CDR3 spans 16 amino acids. Looked up from germline, CDR1 is SEHNR and CDR2 is FQNEAQ (reference sequence). The CDR3 nucleotides are TGTGCCAGCAGCTCCTTGGGTTGGCGGGACTACAATGAGCGGTTCTTC. This sequence encodes CASSSLGWRDYNERFF.

Turning to this clonotype: A much larger clone sits a single nucleotide away, making a read error possible. The rearrangement joins TRBV12-3 or TRBV12-4 to TRBJ1-2, with D hard to call. The V end was cut by 9 bases, the J end by 8 bases, with 16 bases between. The CDR3 totals 12 residues. The CDR3 nucleotides are TGTGCCAGAAGCTCTGGAGCTATGGGCTACACCTTC. Translated: CARSSGAMGYTF.

This clonotype showed up many times. V usage is TRBV5-1 and J usage is TRBJ2-1, with D tentatively TRBD2 (5 bases). The CDR3 contains 17 residues. V was cut by 0 bases and J by 0 bases, with 13 bases left in between. Germline V gene sequence: CDR1 SGHRS, CDR2 YFSETQ. The CDR3 here is CASSLDTAVSSYNEQFF. The CDR3 DNA reads as TGCGCCAGCAGCTTGGATACAGCGGTGAGCTCCTACAATGAGCAGTTCTTC.

This clonotype was counted many times. The chain employs TRBV5-1 and TRBJ2-1; 7 bases align to TRBD2. Germline V gene lookup returns CDR1 SGHRS and CDR2 YFSETQ. V shed 4 bases, J shed 5 bases, and the junction held 12 bases outside the gene matches. This CDR3 has 16 amino acids. This chain's CDR3 is CASSPRVASGNNEQFF. The CDR3, as DNA: TGCGCCAGCAGCCCCCGTGTGGCTAGCGGCAACAATGAGCAGTTCTTC.